A single sample gave rise to the 26 T cell receptor beta chains below, sequenced in a study of blood T cell repertoires in COVID-19. The repertoire was sequenced with immunoSEQ multiplex PCR; TCRdb's copy has only in-frame clones and lacks some. The sample has over 350,000 clones; around nine tenths are singletons. The source material was PBMCs or T cells enriched from blood (not recorded which). The receptors come from a woman between 18 and 29 years old with acute COVID-19.

The chain employs TRBV10-3 and TRBJ2-1, with TRBD2 identical over 15 bases. The CDR3 is 15 residues long. Germline-derived CDR1 and CDR2 are ENHRY and SYGVKD. Germline trimming cut 4 bases from V and 7 bases from J; bases unmatched to any gene: 2. The CDR3 is CAISAGTSGRNEQFF. The CDR3 region has the DNA TGTGCCATCAGTGCCGGGACTAGCGGGAGGAATGAGCAGTTCTTC.

The chain couples TRBV11-2 to TRBJ1-3; TRBD1 matches 9 bases. The trim removed 5 bases at V and 4 bases at J, leaving 6 bases unmatched. Germline CDR1 and CDR2: SGHAT and FQNNGV. The CDR3 contains 15 residues. This CDR3 reads CASSRRTGDGNTIYF. CDR3 sequence (DNA): TGTGCCAGCAGCAGGCGGACAGGGGACGGAAACACCATATATTTT. The full variable domain, with the rest looked up from reference TRBV11-2 and TRBJ1-3, is EAGVAQSPRYKIIEKRQSVAFWCNPISGHATLYWYQQILGQGPKLLIQFQNNGVVDDSQLPKDRFSAERLKGVDSTLKIQPAKLEDSAVYLCASSRRTGDGNTIYFGEGSWLTVV.

The J gene is TRBJ1-4, the V gene TRBV7-2, with TRBD1 as a possible D gene (5 bases). Germline values: CDR1 SGHTA, CDR2 FQGNSA. CDR3 length: 15 amino acids. V shed 1 base and J shed 1 base, with 7 bases lying between them. The CDR3: CASSLVGGTNEKLFF. The DNA of the CDR3 is TGTGCCAGCAGCTTAGTGGGGGGAACTAATGAAAAACTGTTTTTT.

The chain couples TRBV18 to TRBJ2-7, with TRBD2 identical over 10 bases. This CDR3 region has 15 residues. Germline loops: CDR1 KGHSH, CDR2 LQKENI. V lost 6 bases, J lost 4 bases, and 9 bases stayed unmatched. This CDR3 is CASSPSGGDWYEQYF. The CDR3 nucleotides are TGTGCCAGCTCCCCTAGCGGGGGAGATTGGTACGAGCAGTACTTC.

The V call is TRBV28, the J call TRBJ1-2, with a weak D call TRBD1 (5 bases). The V gene lost 6 bases and the J gene lost 3 bases, with 11 bases spanning the gap. The CDR3 is 13 residues long. Germline CDR1 reads MDHEN; CDR2 reads SYDVKM. The DNA of the CDR3 is TGTGCCAGCAGATGGGGCCGGTACTATGGCTACACCTTC. It specifies CASRWGRYYGYTF.

The chain links TRBV28 to TRBJ1-5; no firm D call. CDR1 and CDR2 (germline): MDHEN, SYDVKM. Deletions cut 4 bases from V and 2 bases from J, with 18 bases between. The length of the CDR3 is 17 residues. The CDR3 DNA reads TGTGCCAGCAGTTGGGGTGCGGGCCTTGGGGGCAATCAGCCCCAGCATTTT. Its translation: CASSWGAGLGGNQPQHF. Based on the CDR3 plus reference TRBV28 and TRBJ1-5, the full variable domain is DVKVTQSSRYLVKRTGEKVFLECVQDMDHENMFWYRQDPGLGLRLIYFSYDVKMKEKGDIPEGYSVSREKKERFSLILESASTNQTSMYLCASSWGAGLGGNQPQHFGDGTRLSIL.

The count of this clone is one. J is TRBJ1-6 and V is TRBV19; D gene unclear. Per germline, CDR1 LNHDA and CDR2 SQIVND (reference sequence). Trimming removed 10 bases from V and 9 bases from J, with 16 bases in between. The CDR3 extends over 13 amino acids. The CDR3 nucleotides are TGTGCCACCGGGGATTCCCTTCTTTCACCCCTCCACTTT. The encoded protein is CATGDSLLSPLHF.

The chain uses TRBV7-8 and TRBJ2-7; D possibly corresponds to TRBD2 (6 bases). Trimming pared 5 bases from V and 6 bases from J, leaving 11 bases between. CDR3 length: 12 amino acids. Germline loops: CDR1 SGHVS, CDR2 FQNEAQ. DNA for the CDR3: TGTGCCAGCAGCCCAGGACTATTCGAGCAGTACTTC. Residues: CASSPGLFEQYF. Variable domain in full (rest from reference TRBV7-8 and TRBJ2-7): GAGVSQSPRYKVAKRGQDVALRCDPISGHVSLFWYQQALGQGPEFLTYFQNEAQLDKSGLPSDRFFAERPEGSVSTLKIQRTQQEDSAVYLCASSPGLFEQYFGPGTRLTVT.

This rearrangement joins TRBV25-1 to TRBJ1-4, with 7 bases that match TRBD1. The CDR3 length is 16 residues. Per germline, CDR1 MGHDK and CDR2 SYGVNS. The V gene end was trimmed by 3 bases and the J gene end by 5 bases; junction bases not matched to a gene: 9. As DNA, the CDR3 is TGTGCCAGCAGTGACCAAACCGGGACAGTAAATGAAAAACTGTTTTTT. It yields the protein CASSDQTGTVNEKLFF.

The chain recombines TRBV19 with TRBJ2-2; the match to TRBD1 covers 8 bases. The CDR3 is 15 amino acids. V dropped 8 bases and J dropped 5; count of bases not matched to a gene: 10. Germline CDR1 is LNHDA and CDR2 is SQIVND (reference sequence). This CDR3 reads CASLLDRGRTGELFF. As DNA, the CDR3 is TGTGCCAGTCTGTTAGACAGGGGTCGGACCGGGGAGCTGTTTTTT.

This chain connects TRBV5-1 to TRBJ1-1, with 7 nucleotides matching TRBD1. The V and J ends lost 7 bases and 0 bases, in that order; junction bases with no gene match: 6. The CDR3 has 14 residues. From germline, CDR1 is SGHRS and CDR2 YFSETQ. Here the CDR3 reads CASFGDSMNTEAFF. The CDR3 DNA reads as TGCGCCAGCTTCGGGGACAGTATGAACACTGAAGCTTTCTTT.

The V call is TRBV6-1, the J call TRBJ1-3; possibly TRBD1 for D (5 bases). The CDR3 has 18 residues. CDR1 MNHNS and CDR2 SASEGT come from the germline V gene. Trimming removed 3 bases at V and 0 bases at J, with 18 bases between. The CDR3 DNA follows: TGTGCCAGCAGTGAGAATGTAAGGGGACTTTACTCTGGAAACACCATATATTTT. Its translation is CASSENVRGLYSGNTIYF.

This sequence joins TRBV18 and TRBJ1-6, with TRBD1 identical over 7 bases. Germline trimming cut 1 base from V and 7 bases from J; bases unmatched to any gene: 4. The CDR3 sequence is 15 residues long. In germline, CDR1 is KGHSH, CDR2 LQKENI. CDR3 region: CASSPRDRSNSPLHF. In DNA form, the CDR3 reads TGTGCCAGCTCACCACGGGACAGATCAAATTCACCCCTCCACTTT.

The chain links TRBV6-5 to TRBJ2-7, with D possibly being TRBD1 (5 bases). V gave up 3 bases and J gave up 3 bases, with 15 bases separating them. This CDR3 has 15 residues. Germline CDR1 is MNHEY and CDR2 is SVGAGI. CDR3: CASSYDSSQGYEQYF. CDR3 nucleotides: TGTGCCAGCAGTTATGACAGCTCGCAGGGCTACGAGCAGTACTTC.

The V gene is TRBV28, the J gene TRBJ2-1; 9 nucleotides line up with TRBD1. This CDR3 region has 13 residues. The germline V gene has CDR1 MDHEN and CDR2 SYDVKM. This CDR3 is CGATGGALNEQFF. CDR3 bases: TGTGGGGCCACAGGGGGCGCGCTCAATGAGCAGTTCTTC.

V and J are TRBV5-1 and TRBJ1-1, with 11 positions matching TRBD1. CDR1 is SGHRS and CDR2 is YFSETQ in the germline V gene. Unmatched junction bases numbered 11, after V lost 5 bases and J lost 5 bases. This CDR3 has 16 residues. The CDR3 sequence: CASRPANWDRGTEAFF. The DNA for the CDR3 is TGCGCCAGCAGACCCGCAAATTGGGACAGGGGGACTGAAGCTTTCTTT.

This clone was detected a few times. CDR3 amino acids: CASSFATNYEQYF. The CDR3 coding sequence is TGTGCCAGCAGTTTCGCAACAAACTACGAGCAGTACTTC. V usage is TRBV27 and J usage is TRBJ2-7; D remains ambiguous. The V end was cut by 3 bases, the J end by 3 bases, with 9 bases between. There are 13 residues in the CDR3. Germline V CDR1 and CDR2: MNHEY, SMNVEV (reference sequence).

The rearrangement uses TRBV7-9 and TRBJ1-4, with D perhaps matching TRBD1 (6 bases). The CDR3 has 14 amino acids. V lost 0 bases and J lost 8, with 10 bases in between. Germline V gene lookup returns CDR1 SEHNR and CDR2 FQNEAQ (reference sequence). Written as DNA, the CDR3 is TGTGCCAGCAGCTTAGCGAGCAGGGGCGAAAAACTGTTTTTT. Its protein product is CASSLASRGEKLFF. The whole variable domain, filled in from reference TRBV7-9 and TRBJ1-4, reads DTGVSQNPRHKITKRGQNVTFRCDPISEHNRLYWYRQTLGQGPEFLTYFQNEAQLEKSRLLSDRFSAERPKGSFSTLEIQRTEQGDSAMYLCASSLASRGEKLFFGSGTQLSVL.

This clone was recorded once. This chain uses TRBV5-1 with TRBJ2-7; 11 bases line up with TRBD2. This CDR3 contains 15 residues. Germline CDR1 is SGHRS and CDR2 is YFSETQ. Trimming removed 5 bases from V and 4 bases from J; junction bases left unmatched: 8. DNA for the CDR3: TGCGCCAGCAGATCCGAACTAGCGGGAGCGTACGAGCAGTACTTC. It translates to CASRSELAGAYEQYF.

The chain recombines TRBV5-4 with TRBJ2-2, with D hard to call. This CDR3 is built from 14 residues. Trimming left V 0 bases short and J 1 base short, with 4 bases between. Per germline, CDR1 SGHNT and CDR2 YYREEE (reference sequence). As DNA, the CDR3 is TGTGCCAGCAGCTTGGTCTTGAACACCGGGGAGCTGTTTTTT. Protein sequence: CASSLVLNTGELFF. The entire variable domain, with the rest obtained from reference TRBV5-4 and TRBJ2-2, is as follows: ETGVTQSPTHLIKTRGQQVTLRCSSQSGHNTVSWYQQALGQGPQFIFQYYREEENGRGNFPPRFSGLQFPNYSSELNVNALELDDSALYLCASSLVLNTGELFFGEGSRLTVL.

The rearrangement uses TRBV25-1 and TRBJ1-4, with D possibly matching TRBD1 (5 bases). V dropped 5 bases and J dropped 4 bases, with 11 bases sitting between them. The CDR3 runs to 14 residues. Germline CDR1 MGHDK, CDR2 SYGVNS. The CDR3 loop reads CASSLWDYNEKLFF. In DNA form, the CDR3 reads TGTGCCAGCAGTCTCTGGGACTATAATGAAAAACTGTTTTTT.

The gene calls are TRBV19 and TRBJ2-1, with TRBD2 matching 7 bases. V dropped 4 bases and J dropped 7; count of bases not matched to a gene: 7. Germline values: CDR1 LNHDA, CDR2 SQIVND (reference sequence). This CDR3 has 14 amino acids. CDR3 amino acids: CASSSSGGGNEQFF. The CDR3 DNA sequence: TGTGCCAGTAGTAGCAGTGGCGGGGGAAATGAGCAGTTCTTC.

This chain connects TRBV25-1 to TRBJ1-6; D remains ambiguous. Trimming left V 1 base short and J 0 bases short, with 7 bases between. CDR1 and CDR2 (germline): MGHDK, SYGVNS. CDR3 length equals 16 residues. This chain's CDR3 is CASSELRSSYNSPLHF. The DNA of the CDR3 is TGTGCCAGCAGTGAATTACGGAGCTCCTATAATTCACCCCTCCACTTT.

The rearrangement links TRBV5-5 to TRBJ2-7, with D tentatively TRBD2 (6 bases). The V gene lost 0 bases and the J gene lost 4 bases, with 14 bases spanning the gap. This CDR3 has 15 amino acids. CDR1 is SGHKS, CDR2 YYEKEE, per germline (reference sequence). The CDR3 DNA is TGTGCCAGCAGCTTGGTATCCGGGGGACGTTACGAGCAGTACTTC. This sequence encodes CASSLVSGGRYEQYF.

The V gene is TRBV28, the J gene TRBJ1-1, with 7 bases lining up with TRBD1. Germline CDR1 is MDHEN and CDR2 is SYDVKM. This CDR3 has 14 residues. V shed 6 bases and J 3 bases; nucleotides not matched to a gene: 7. The CDR3 reads CASRDRPLHTEAFF. CDR3 coding DNA: TGTGCCAGCAGGGACAGGCCCTTGCACACTGAAGCTTTCTTT.

The chain combines TRBV6-5 with TRBJ1-2; D not certain. Trimming took 5 bases from V and 2 from J, leaving 12 bases between them. This CDR3 has 14 residues. CDR1 is MNHEY and CDR2 is SVGAGI in the germline V gene. For the CDR3, the DNA is TGTGCCAGCAGTACTGATTACTCCAACTATGGCTACACCTTC. Its protein is CASSTDYSNYGYTF.